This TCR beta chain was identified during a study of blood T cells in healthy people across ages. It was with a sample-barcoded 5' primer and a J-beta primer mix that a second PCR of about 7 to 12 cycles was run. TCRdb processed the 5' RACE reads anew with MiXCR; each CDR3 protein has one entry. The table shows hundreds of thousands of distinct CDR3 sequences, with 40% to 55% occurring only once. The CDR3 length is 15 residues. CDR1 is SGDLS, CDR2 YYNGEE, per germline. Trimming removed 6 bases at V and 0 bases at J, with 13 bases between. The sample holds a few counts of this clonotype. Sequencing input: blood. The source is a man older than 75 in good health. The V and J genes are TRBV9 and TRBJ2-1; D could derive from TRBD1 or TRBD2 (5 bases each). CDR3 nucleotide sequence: TGTGCCAGCACCCGGGACCCCAGCTCCTACAATGAGCAGTTCTTC. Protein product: CASTRDPSSYNEQFF.